This T cell receptor beta chain was captured by sequencing in a study of beta chain features in type 1 diabetes. Study background: Across all samples, around 98 million sorted cells were examined. Study-level findings and limits: Insertions were fewer and deletions more numerous at VDJ junctions in type 1 diabetes patients.

There was one heparinised blood draw per donor, averaging approximately 120 mL. CDR1 and CDR2 (germline): MDHEN, SYDVKM. Unmatched junction bases numbered 7, after V lost 7 bases and J lost 8 bases. The CDR3 loop spans 13 amino acids. This clone was counted a few times. Its antigen is unidentified. TCRB transcripts that were expressed got sequenced, as all of the isolated RNA had been reverse transcribed. Reads from naive, central memory and regulatory T cell samples averaged around 3.5 million. The data were produced by immunoSEQ multiplex PCR, yet TCRdb's version contains in-frame clones alone and is incomplete. The data contain a few hundred thousand clones, roughly 11% of them singletons.

The receptor was derived from a woman aged 25 to 45 in good health. The chain links TRBV28 to TRBJ1-4, with TRBD1 matching over 7 bases. The sample consisted of naive CD4+ T cells from blood. This chain's CDR3 is CASKGQGVEKLFF. CDR3 nucleotide sequence: TGTGCCAGCAAGGGGCAGGGGGTGGAAAAACTGTTTTTT.